The clone carrying this TCR beta chain was seen more than once but under ten times. Its antigen is unknown. Germline CDR1 reads SQVTM; CDR2 reads ANQGSEA. There are 13 residues in the CDR3. Trimming cost V 4 bases and J 2 bases; bases outside gene matches: 4. These data are taken from a study of OX40 agonist ivuxolimab in advanced cancers. On the study more broadly: Patients were treated with ivuxolimab, an agonistic anti-OX40 (CD134) antibody. Dose-escalation cases comprised hepatocellular carcinoma, melanoma, renal cell or head and neck cancer. Study-level results: On average, CD8+ T cells had more expanded clones than CD4+. Among the lowest levels of clonal expansion were found in partial responders at 0.1-3.0 mg/kg.

Sequenced by immunoSEQ multiplex PCR; TCRdb stores in-frame clones only, minus some. The sample carries 75,000 to 100,000 clones, around 87% recorded once. The chain has TRBV29-1 and TRBJ1-2, with 7 bases fitting TRBD1. The clonotype comes from an adult with an advanced solid tumor such as melanoma, head and neck, liver or kidney cancer. The sequenced sample was CD4+ or CD8+ T cells sorted from blood, obtained in a trial of the OX40 agonist ivuxolimab. The chain's CDR3 is CSVGQGQNYGYTF. The CDR3 DNA is TGCAGCGTTGGGCAGGGACAGAACTATGGCTACACCTTC.